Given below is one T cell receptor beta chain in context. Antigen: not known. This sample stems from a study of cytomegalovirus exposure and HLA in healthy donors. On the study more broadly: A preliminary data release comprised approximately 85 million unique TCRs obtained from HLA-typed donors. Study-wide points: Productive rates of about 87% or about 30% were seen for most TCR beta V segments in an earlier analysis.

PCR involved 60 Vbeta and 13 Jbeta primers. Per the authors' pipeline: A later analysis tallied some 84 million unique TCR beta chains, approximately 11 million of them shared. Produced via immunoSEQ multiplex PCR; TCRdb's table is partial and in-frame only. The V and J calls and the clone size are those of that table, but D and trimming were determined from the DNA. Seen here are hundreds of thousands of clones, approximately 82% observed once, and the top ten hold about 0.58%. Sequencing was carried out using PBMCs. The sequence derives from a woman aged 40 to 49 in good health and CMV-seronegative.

Written as DNA, the CDR3 is TGTGCCAGCAGTACTAGCGGGAAAAGCTACGAGCAGTACTTC. Protein sequence: CASSTSGKSYEQYF. The chain joins TRBV27 to TRBJ2-7; TRBD2 matches 10 bases. This CDR3 comprises 14 residues. Germline loops: CDR1 MNHEY, CDR2 SMNVEV (reference sequence). The trim removed 5 bases at V and 3 bases at J, leaving 4 bases unmatched.